The next 15 T cell receptor beta chains were all read from a single sample in a study of cytomegalovirus exposure and HLA in healthy donors. Researchers ran the PCR with 60 Vbeta and 13 Jbeta primers. Clones were read by immunoSEQ multiplex PCR, and TCRdb kept only the in-frame ones, dropping some. The sample has about 140,000 clones, over 75% seen once; the top ten hold about 1.7%. Sequencing used PBMCs. The receptors stem from a man aged 35 to 55 in good health and CMV-seronegative.

The genes are TRBV5-8 and TRBJ1-5, with TRBD1 matching over 9 bases. The CDR3 has 16 residues. Germline CDR1 is SGHTS and CDR2 is YDEGEE. The ends lost 4 bases at V and 1 base at J; junction bases unmatched: 6. CDR3 residues: CASSRTGAVSNQPQHF. DNA of the CDR3: TGTGCCAGCAGCCGGACAGGGGCTGTAAGCAATCAGCCCCAGCATTTT.

The V and J genes are TRBV6-6 and TRBJ1-1; D may be TRBD1 (5 bases). This CDR3 has 15 amino acids. Trimming shortened V by 0 bases and J by 5 bases, and 13 bases separated the two germline ends. CDR1 MNHNY and CDR2 SVGAGI come from the germline V gene (reference sequence). The CDR3 bases are TGTGCCAGCAGTTACTCCGGGGGGAAGGGGACTGAAGCTTTCTTT. Its translation is CASSYSGGKGTEAFF.

The CDR3 loop is CASSRPGTGDSEQYF. As DNA, the CDR3 is TGTGCCAGTAGTAGACCCGGGACAGGGGATAGCGAGCAGTACTTC. The chain uses TRBV19 and TRBJ2-5; 10 bases are shared with TRBD1. The DNA end is more similar to TRBJ2-7, so the J call may be wrong. The V gene's germline CDR1 is LNHDA and CDR2 SQIVND (reference sequence). The CDR3 length is 15 residues.

The chain's CDR3 is CASSKDDWRAIDTQYF. In nucleotides, the CDR3 is TGTGCCAGCAGCAAGGACGACTGGCGGGCGATAGATACGCAGTATTTT. The rearrangement links TRBV7-2 to TRBJ2-3, with D maybe TRBD2 (5 bases). V lost 5 bases to trimming and J lost 5 bases, with 20 bases between them. The CDR3 totals 16 residues. Germline CDR1 and CDR2: SGHTA and FQGNSA.

CDR3 residues: CASSAAGGSYNEQFF. The DNA of the CDR3 is TGCGCCAGCAGTGCGGCGGGAGGGTCGTACAATGAGCAGTTCTTC. The rearrangement links TRBV10-1 to TRBJ2-1, with TRBD2 identical over 9 bases. The CDR3 is made up of 15 amino acids. V was pared by 4 bases and J by 4 bases, with 5 bases of the junction left unmatched. The germline gives CDR1 WNHNN, CDR2 SYGVQD (reference sequence).

This chain connects TRBV27 to TRBJ2-3; D uncertain. This CDR3 is built from 11 residues. Trimming stripped 6 bases from V and 5 bases from J, with 6 bases between. CDR1 MNHEY and CDR2 SMNVEV come from the germline V gene (reference sequence). CDR3 sequence reads: CASSRRDTQYF. The CDR3 nucleotides read TGTGCCAGCAGCCGTAGAGATACGCAGTATTTT.

This chain joins TRBV28 and TRBJ1-4; 8 bases agree with TRBD1. With 2 bases clipped from V and 6 bases from J, the junction kept 5 bases outside the gene matches. The V gene's germline CDR1 is MDHEN and CDR2 SYDVKM. The CDR3 loop spans 15 amino acids. CDR3: CASSLGGQGDEKLFF. As DNA, the CDR3 is TGTGCCAGCAGTTTAGGAGGACAGGGAGATGAAAAACTGTTTTTT.

In DNA, the CDR3 is TGTGCCAGCAGCTTTCGTAGCGGCAGGGATTCGGAGACCCAGTACTTC. Amino acids: CASSFRSGRDSETQYF. The chain carries TRBV11-1 and TRBJ2-5; D possibly corresponds to TRBD2 (6 bases). The CDR3 covers 16 residues. The ends were cut back, 3 bases at V and 5 bases at J, with 19 bases in the middle. Germline V CDR1 and CDR2: SGHAT, FQDESV (reference sequence).

CDR3 DNA: TGCGCCAGCAGCTTGCTCGGACTAGCGGGAGTATCCGGGGAGCTGTTTTTT. Amino acids: CASSLLGLAGVSGELFF. The chain joins TRBV5-1 to TRBJ2-2; 13 nucleotides agree with TRBD2. Germline V gene lookup returns CDR1 SGHRS and CDR2 YFSETQ. The CDR3 is 17 amino acids. The V segment lost 1 base and the J segment 6 bases; nucleotides outside the gene matches: 6.

The rearrangement uses TRBV5-8 and TRBJ2-4, with TRBD1 identical over 9 bases. The germline gives CDR1 SGHTS, CDR2 YDEGEE. This CDR3 region has 18 residues. V dropped 0 bases and J dropped 1; count of bases not matched to a gene: 8. The CDR3 loop reads CASSLERQGVWAKNIQYF. CDR3 DNA sequence: TGTGCCAGCAGCTTGGAGAGACAGGGGGTTTGGGCCAAAAACATTCAGTACTTC.

This chain uses TRBV7-3 with TRBJ2-7, with 10 bases matching TRBD1. The J segment lost 3 bases and the V segment lost 5 bases, leaving 7 bases of the junction unmatched. Germline CDR1 SGHTA, CDR2 FQGTGA. The CDR3 sequence is 15 residues long. CDR3 DNA: TGTGCCAGCAGCCCGTCCGGGACAGGGGTCTACGAGCAGTACTTC. This gives the protein CASSPSGTGVYEQYF.

This chain uses TRBV29-1 with TRBJ2-7, with 9 bases lining up with TRBD1. Trimming cost V 7 bases and J 3 bases; bases outside gene matches: 7. Germline CDR1 SQVTM, CDR2 ANQGSEA. There are 13 residues in the CDR3. The CDR3 bases are TGCAGCGCTCGGACAGGGGACGGCTACGAGCAGTACTTC. Its translation: CSARTGDGYEQYF.

This chain joins TRBV19 and TRBJ2-3, with 7 positions matching TRBD1. The CDR3 is 13 amino acids. Germline V gives CDR1 LNHDA, CDR2 SQIVND (reference sequence). The V gene end was trimmed by 6 bases and the J gene end by 6 bases; junction bases not matched to a gene: 6. As DNA, the CDR3 is TGTGCCAGTAGCTACAGGGGCCAGGATACGCAGTATTTT. Residues: CASSYRGQDTQYF.

V gene TRBV10-3 combines with J gene TRBJ1-1; D uncertain. This CDR3 has 14 residues. Germline lookup yields CDR1 ENHRY and CDR2 SYGVKD. Trimming took off 3 bases at V and 1 base at J, with 9 bases between the two ends. CDR3: CAISDRGGNTEAFF. The CDR3 nucleotides are TGTGCCATCAGTGACCGGGGTGGGAACACTGAAGCTTTCTTT.

This sequence joins TRBV5-6 and TRBJ2-5; TRBD1 agrees at 7 bases. V was pared by 4 bases and J by 7 bases, with 13 bases of the junction left unmatched. The germline gives CDR1 SGHDT, CDR2 YYEEEE. The CDR3 consists of 15 residues. The CDR3 DNA reads as TGTGCCAGCAGCGGATTATCCGGGACAGATCCGACCCAGTACTTC. Protein sequence: CASSGLSGTDPTQYF.